This T cell receptor beta chain was documented in a study of cytomegalovirus exposure and HLA in healthy donors. General observations from the study: In a later analysis, a missense DCLRE1C variant was linked to TCR beta V- and J-gene trimming. Exclusion applied to some V segments, including TRBV6-2 and TRBV6-3, as they were indistinguishable. The number of N-insertions in an Asian-associated ancestry cluster was reportedly below the 666-donor mean in a later analysis.

The table lists this clone with a count of one. Its antigen is unidentified. Healthy people donating bone marrow made up the donors. In the PCR, 60 Vbeta and 13 Jbeta primers were used. Sequenced by immunoSEQ multiplex PCR; TCRdb stores in-frame clones only, minus some. In the table there are about 180,000 clones, around 78% of which are singletons. Between the trimmed V and J ends, which lost 0 bases and 6 bases, there was a span of 16 bases. In germline, CDR1 is SGDLS, CDR2 YYNGEE. The CDR3 is made up of 15 amino acids. Input material: PBMCs. This TCR came from a man in his late teens or twenties in good health and CMV-seronegative. This chain uses TRBV9 with TRBJ2-7; D is possibly TRBD1 (5 bases). CDR3 sequence: CASSVEDRVISEQYF. CDR3 bases: TGTGCCAGCAGCGTAGAAGACAGAGTGATTTCCGAGCAGTACTTC.